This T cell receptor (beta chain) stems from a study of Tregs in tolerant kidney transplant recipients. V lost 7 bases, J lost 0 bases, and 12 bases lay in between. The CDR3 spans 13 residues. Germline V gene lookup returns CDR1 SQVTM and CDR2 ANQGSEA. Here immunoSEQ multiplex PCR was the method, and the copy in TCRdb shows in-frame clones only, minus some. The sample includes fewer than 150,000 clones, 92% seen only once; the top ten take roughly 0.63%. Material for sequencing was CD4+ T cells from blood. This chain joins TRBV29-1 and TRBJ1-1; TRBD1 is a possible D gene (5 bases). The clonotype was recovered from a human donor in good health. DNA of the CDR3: TGCAGCGCAGGAAGGGGAATGAACACTGAAGCTTTCTTT. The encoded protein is CSAGRGMNTEAFF.